The 2 T cell receptor beta chains listed next were all sequenced from one sample in a study of identical twins. TCRdb called the 5' RACE reads again in MiXCR, with one record for every CDR3 protein. The table shows roughly 720,000 distinct CDR3 sequences, with 15% to 20% occurring only once. This same sample was also part of a study on T cells expressing NK-cell markers.

The source material was PBMCs. These receptors all come from a woman between 18 and 30 years old in good health.

This chain uses TRBV11-2 with TRBJ2-1; D is ambiguous. Germline V gene data show CDR1 as SGHAT and CDR2 as FQNNGV. With 4 bases removed from V and 7 bases from J, the gap between germline ends came to 11 bases. The CDR3 totals 13 residues. This CDR3 reads CASSSTLWNEQFF. CDR3 coding DNA: TGTGCCAGCAGCTCCACCCTCTGGAATGAGCAGTTCTTC. Looking up the rest from reference TRBV11-2 and TRBJ2-1 gives the full variable domain: EAGVAQSPRYKIIEKRQSVAFWCNPISGHATLYWYQQILGQGPKLLIQFQNNGVVDDSQLPKDRFSAERLKGVDSTLKIQPAKLEDSAVYLCASSSTLWNEQFFGPGTRLTVL.

This clonotype has just a few counts. This chain connects TRBV5-3 to TRBJ2-2, with D uncertain. TRBV5-3 belongs to the ORF category, with a function that is uncertain. The V end lost 4 bases, the J end lost 0 bases, and 7 bases lay between the germline ends. The CDR3 has 14 residues. The CDR3: CARSRLANTGELFF. For the CDR3, the DNA is TGTGCCAGAAGCCGTTTAGCGAACACCGGGGAGCTGTTTTTT.